This T cell receptor (beta chain) was recovered during a study of T cells after yellow fever vaccination. General observations from the study: It was a weaker secondary response, yet one that peaked faster, at day 5 versus 15. FACS-sorted repertoires could harbor abundant contaminating bulk-population clonotypes. CD4 and CD8 compartments shared a small share of clonotypes, likely from convergent recombination.

Making TCR cDNA involved 5'RACE template switching, which added UMIs and a universal primer site. Via MiXCR, TCRdb re-called the 5' RACE reads, giving one row per CDR3 protein. The data show some 200,000 distinct CDR3 sequences, 11% seen once. Only a few counts were recorded for this clonotype. Its antigen is unidentified. V dropped 0 bases and J dropped 7 bases, with 11 bases sitting between them. This CDR3 has 15 amino acids. CDR1 is SGDLS and CDR2 is YYNGEE in the germline V gene. The V call is TRBV9, the J call TRBJ1-6; tentative D call: TRBD1 (5 bases). The specimen comprised CD8+ T cells sorted from PBMCs, sampled 15 days after the yellow fever booster vaccination. The TCR originated in a man aged 18 to 35 who received the YFV17D yellow fever vaccine. The CDR3 DNA sequence: TGTGCCAGCAGCGTAGCTGCAGAGGGGAATTCACCCCTCCACTTT. It yields the protein CASSVAAEGNSPLHF.